This TCR beta chain came from a study of beta chain features in type 1 diabetes. General observations from the study: Relative to healthy donors, patients appeared to have naive, central memory and Treg TCRB repertoires that were more similar. Shortening that was moderate but significant affected the TCRB CDR3s of Type 1 diabetes patients in all four CD4+ subsets.

Sampling consisted of one heparinised blood draw per donor, averaging about 116 mL. V was pared by 7 bases and J by 4 bases, with 4 bases of the junction left unmatched. Germline assignment: CDR1 SEHNR and CDR2 FQNEAQ (reference sequence). This CDR3 region has 12 residues. The isolated RNA, all of it, was reverse transcribed, so expressed TCRB transcripts were what got sequenced. The method was immunoSEQ multiplex PCR; TCRdb's version includes in-frame clones alone and lacks a portion of them. Here the sample spans roughly 500,000 clones, 10% to 12% being singletons. This clone was seen ten or more times. Its target is not known.

This chain uses TRBV7-9 with TRBJ2-7; 7 nucleotides align to TRBD2. The clonotype comes from a woman younger than 30 in good health. The sample was naive CD4+ T cells from blood. The CDR3 protein is CASTPGGYEQYF. The CDR3 DNA is TGTGCCAGCACCCCGGGGGGTTACGAGCAGTACTTC.